This paragraph reports one T cell receptor (beta chain). Its target is not known. The sample belongs to a study of T-cell reconstitution after alpha-beta-depleted transplantation in children. Study-wide results and limits: One year post-transplant, T-cell counts and diversity were largely derived from T cells produced anew. Several patients had high TCRbeta diversity at day 60; it came from surviving recipient T cells and thymic progenitors.

CDR3 length: 17 amino acids. Trimming at V came to 0 bases and at J to 4 bases, leaving 9 bases not matched to a gene. Germline CDR1 and CDR2: MNHEY and SVGEGT. Molecular barcoding with unique molecular identifiers was used for the TCRbeta library. Each CDR3 protein is one row after TCRdb ran MiXCR on the PCR reads. The sample consists of hundreds of thousands of distinct CDR3 sequences, about 24% of them appearing once. Sample: PBMCs, mostly from graft donor cells, taken 360 days after TCRalphabeta/CD19-depleted stem cell transplant. The sequence came from a female patient between 2 and 15 years old who had a stem cell transplant for congenital amegakaryocytic thrombocytopenia, so the T cells may come from the graft donor. The chain recombines TRBV6-2 or TRBV6-3 with TRBJ1-2; 9 bases fit TRBD1. The CDR3 DNA reads as TGTGCCAGCAGTTACTCCCCGCCAACAGGGGGCGGCTATGGCTACACCTTC. Its protein product is CASSYSPPTGGGYGYTF.